This T cell receptor beta chain was retrieved from a study of cytomegalovirus exposure and HLA in healthy donors. Study details: Out of approximately 400 genotyped donors, roughly 83% belonged to the Caucasian-associated ancestry cluster.

About this clone: Its antigen remains unknown.

Findings and caveats of the study: Reports state that TCR beta sequences accurately predicted most subjects' HLA-A and HLA-B alleles. There were reportedly fewer N-insertions in an Asian-associated ancestry cluster than the roughly 670-donor mean, in a later analysis. Later work found most CMV-associated TCR beta chains apparently HLA-restricted.

Vbeta (60) and Jbeta (13) primers were used in the PCR. TCRdb's table, derived via immunoSEQ multiplex PCR, lists solely in-frame clones and lacks some. The sample comprises about 94,000 clones, roughly 79% of which are singletons, and 3% to 4% rests with the top ten. Germline CDR1 LGHNA, CDR2 YSLEER. The CDR3 is made up of 17 amino acids. V dropped 0 bases and J dropped 6; count of bases not matched to a gene: 8. The rearrangement joins TRBV4-3 to TRBJ1-5; 10 positions agree with TRBD1. What was sequenced was PBMCs. The sequence was collected from a woman aged 35 to 49 in good health and CMV-seronegative. CDR3 amino acids: CASSQDRGTGAGQPQHF. The CDR3 coding sequence is TGCGCCAGCAGCCAAGATCGTGGGACAGGGGCGGGTCAGCCCCAGCATTTT.